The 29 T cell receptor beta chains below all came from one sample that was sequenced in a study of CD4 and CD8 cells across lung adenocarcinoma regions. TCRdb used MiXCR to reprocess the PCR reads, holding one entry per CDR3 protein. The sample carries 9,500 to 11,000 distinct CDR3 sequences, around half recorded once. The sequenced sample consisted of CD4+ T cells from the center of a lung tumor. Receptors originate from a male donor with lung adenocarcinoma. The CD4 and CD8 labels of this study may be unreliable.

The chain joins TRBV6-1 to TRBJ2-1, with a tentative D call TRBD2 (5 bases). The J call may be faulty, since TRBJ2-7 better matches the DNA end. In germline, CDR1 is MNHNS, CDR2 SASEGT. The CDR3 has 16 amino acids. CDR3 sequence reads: CASSAERPWFDYEQYV. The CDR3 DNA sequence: TGTGCCAGCAGTGCGGAGCGGCCGTGGTTCGACTACGAGCAGTACGTC.

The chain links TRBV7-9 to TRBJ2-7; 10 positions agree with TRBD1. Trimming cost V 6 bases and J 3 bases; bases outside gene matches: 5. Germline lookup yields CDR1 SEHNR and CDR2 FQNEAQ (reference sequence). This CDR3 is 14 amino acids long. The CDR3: CASSTDRGLYEQYF. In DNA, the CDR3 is TGTGCCAGCAGTACAGACAGGGGGCTCTACGAGCAGTACTTC.

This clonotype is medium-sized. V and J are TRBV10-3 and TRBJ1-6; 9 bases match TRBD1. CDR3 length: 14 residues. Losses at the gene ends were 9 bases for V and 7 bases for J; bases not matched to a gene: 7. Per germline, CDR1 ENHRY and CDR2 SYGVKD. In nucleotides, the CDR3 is TGTGCCATTGAACAGGGGGCGGGAAATTCACCCCTCCACTTT. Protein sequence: CAIEQGAGNSPLHF.

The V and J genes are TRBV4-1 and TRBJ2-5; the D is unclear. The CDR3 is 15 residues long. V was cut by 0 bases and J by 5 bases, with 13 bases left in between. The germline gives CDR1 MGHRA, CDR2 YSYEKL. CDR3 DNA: TGCGCCAGCAGCCAAGATAGTACAAGAGACGAGACCCAGTACTTC. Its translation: CASSQDSTRDETQYF.

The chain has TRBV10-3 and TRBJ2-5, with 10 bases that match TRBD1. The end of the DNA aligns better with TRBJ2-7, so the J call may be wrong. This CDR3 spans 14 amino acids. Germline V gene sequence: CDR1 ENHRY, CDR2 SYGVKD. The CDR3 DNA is TGTGCCATCAGCGACAGGGGGCAGGGGTACGAGCAGTACTTC. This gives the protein CAISDRGQGYEQYF.

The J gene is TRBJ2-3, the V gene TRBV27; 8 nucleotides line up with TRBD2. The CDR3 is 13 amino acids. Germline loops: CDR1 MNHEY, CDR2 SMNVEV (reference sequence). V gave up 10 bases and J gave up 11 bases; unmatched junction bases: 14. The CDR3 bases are TGTGCCACGGGAGCGGGGGCCAAAAACATGCAGTATTTT. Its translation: CATGAGAKNMQYF.

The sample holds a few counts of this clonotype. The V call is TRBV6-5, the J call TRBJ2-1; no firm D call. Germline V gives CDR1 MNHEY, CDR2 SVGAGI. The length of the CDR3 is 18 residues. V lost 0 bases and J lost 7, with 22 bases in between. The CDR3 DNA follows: TGTGCCAGCAGTTACTCATTTTACGTGGGGTATATTTGGAATGAGCAGTTCTTC. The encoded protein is CASSYSFYVGYIWNEQFF.

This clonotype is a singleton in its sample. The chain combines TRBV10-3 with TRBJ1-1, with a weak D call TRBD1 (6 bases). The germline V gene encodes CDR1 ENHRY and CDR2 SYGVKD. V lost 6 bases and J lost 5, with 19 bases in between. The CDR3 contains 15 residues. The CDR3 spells CAIRRGGASRTEAFF. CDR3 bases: TGTGCCATCAGGAGGGGGGGGGCCTCGAGGACTGAAGCTTTCTTT.

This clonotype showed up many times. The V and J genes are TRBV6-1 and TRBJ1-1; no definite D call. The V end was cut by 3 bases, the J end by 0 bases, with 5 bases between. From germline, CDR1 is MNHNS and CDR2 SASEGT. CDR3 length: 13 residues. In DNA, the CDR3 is TGTGCCAGCAGTGACAAAATGAACACTGAAGCTTTCTTT. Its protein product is CASSDKMNTEAFF.

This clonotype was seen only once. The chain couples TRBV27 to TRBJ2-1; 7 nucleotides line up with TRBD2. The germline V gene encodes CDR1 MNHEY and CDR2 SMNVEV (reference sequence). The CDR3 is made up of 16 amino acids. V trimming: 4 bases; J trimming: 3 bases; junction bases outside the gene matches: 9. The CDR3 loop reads CASSSGRLAGYNEQFF. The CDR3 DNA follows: TGTGCCAGCAGTTCGGGCCGACTAGCAGGCTACAATGAGCAGTTCTTC.

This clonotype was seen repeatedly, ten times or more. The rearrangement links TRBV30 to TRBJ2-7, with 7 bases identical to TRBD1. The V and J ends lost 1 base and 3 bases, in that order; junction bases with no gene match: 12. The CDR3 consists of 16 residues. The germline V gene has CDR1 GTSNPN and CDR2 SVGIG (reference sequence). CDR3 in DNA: TGTGCCTGGAGTGCGACTGTTAAGGACAGGCTCTACGAGCAGTACTTC. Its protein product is CAWSATVKDRLYEQYF.

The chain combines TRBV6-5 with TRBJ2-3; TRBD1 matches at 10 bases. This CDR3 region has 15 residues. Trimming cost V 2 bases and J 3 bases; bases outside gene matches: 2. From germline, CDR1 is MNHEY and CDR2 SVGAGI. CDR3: CASSYGDRGTDTQYF. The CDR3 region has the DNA TGTGCCAGCAGTTACGGGGACAGGGGAACAGATACGCAGTATTTT.

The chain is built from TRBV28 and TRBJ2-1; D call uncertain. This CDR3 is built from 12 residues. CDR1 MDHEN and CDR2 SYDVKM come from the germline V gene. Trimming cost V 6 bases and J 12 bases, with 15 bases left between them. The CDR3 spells CASSPGKRRQFF. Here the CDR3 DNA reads TGTGCCAGCAGCCCCGGTAAGAGAAGGCAGTTCTTC.

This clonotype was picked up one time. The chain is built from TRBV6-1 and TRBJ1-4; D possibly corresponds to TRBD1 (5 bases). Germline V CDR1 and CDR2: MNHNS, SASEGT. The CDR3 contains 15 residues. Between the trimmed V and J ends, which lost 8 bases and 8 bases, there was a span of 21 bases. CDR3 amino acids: CASPPVGGGGEKLFF. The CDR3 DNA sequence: TGTGCCAGCCCCCCCGTGGGGGGGGGGGGGGAAAAACTGTTTTTT.

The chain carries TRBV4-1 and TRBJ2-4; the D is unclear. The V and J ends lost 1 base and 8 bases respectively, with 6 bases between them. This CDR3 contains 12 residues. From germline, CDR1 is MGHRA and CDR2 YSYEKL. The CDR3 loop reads CASSQGSDIQYF. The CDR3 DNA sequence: TGCGCCAGCAGCCAAGGGTCCGACATTCAGTACTTC.

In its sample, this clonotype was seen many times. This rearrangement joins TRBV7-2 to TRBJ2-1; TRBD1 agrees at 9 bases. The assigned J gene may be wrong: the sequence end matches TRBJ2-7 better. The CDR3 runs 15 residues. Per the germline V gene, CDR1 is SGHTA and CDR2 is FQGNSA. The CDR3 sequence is CASSLEGQGVYEQYF. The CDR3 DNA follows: TGTGCCAGCAGCTTAGAGGGACAGGGAGTGTACGAGCAGTACTTC.

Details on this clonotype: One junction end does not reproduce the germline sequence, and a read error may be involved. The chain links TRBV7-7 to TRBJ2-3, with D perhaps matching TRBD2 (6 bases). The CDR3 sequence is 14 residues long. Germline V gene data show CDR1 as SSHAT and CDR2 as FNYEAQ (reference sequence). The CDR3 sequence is CAGSGRERPDTQYF. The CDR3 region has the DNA TGTGCGGGCAGCGGGCGAGAGCGTCCAGATACGCAGTACTTT.

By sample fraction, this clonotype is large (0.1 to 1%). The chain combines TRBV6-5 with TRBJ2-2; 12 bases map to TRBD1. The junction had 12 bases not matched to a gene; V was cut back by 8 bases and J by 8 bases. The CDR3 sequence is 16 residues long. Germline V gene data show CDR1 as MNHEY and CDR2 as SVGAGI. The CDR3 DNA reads TGTGCCAGCGTCGGGGACAGGGGGCCCCGTTATGGGGAGCTGTTTTTT. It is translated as CASVGDRGPRYGELFF.

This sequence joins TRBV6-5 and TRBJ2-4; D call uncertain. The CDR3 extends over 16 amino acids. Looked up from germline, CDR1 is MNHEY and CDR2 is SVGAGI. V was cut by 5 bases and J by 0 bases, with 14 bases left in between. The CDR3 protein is CASSTPQALAKNIQYF. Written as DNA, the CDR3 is TGTGCCAGCAGTACTCCCCAGGCTCTAGCCAAAAACATTCAGTACTTC.

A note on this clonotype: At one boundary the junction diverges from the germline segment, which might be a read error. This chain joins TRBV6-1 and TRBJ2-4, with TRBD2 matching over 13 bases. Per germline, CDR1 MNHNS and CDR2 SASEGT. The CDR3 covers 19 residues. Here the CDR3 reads CASTSAGLAGMCAKNIQYF. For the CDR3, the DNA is TGTGCCAGCACCTCCGCGGGACTAGCGGGGATGTGTGCCAAAAACATTCAGTACTTT.

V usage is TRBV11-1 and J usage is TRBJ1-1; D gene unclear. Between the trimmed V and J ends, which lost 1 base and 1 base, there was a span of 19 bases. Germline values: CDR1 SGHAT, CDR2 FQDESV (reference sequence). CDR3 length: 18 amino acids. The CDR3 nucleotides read TGTGCCAGCAGCTTAGATTTGTTAGAAAGGGCGGCGAACACTGAAGCTTTCTTT. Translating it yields CASSLDLLERAANTEAFF.

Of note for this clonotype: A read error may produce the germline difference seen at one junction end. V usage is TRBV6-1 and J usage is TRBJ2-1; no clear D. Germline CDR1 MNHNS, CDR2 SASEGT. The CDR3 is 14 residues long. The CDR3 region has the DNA TGTGCCAGCAACGTGACGCGGAACACCGAGGAGCAGTTTTTT. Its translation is CASNVTRNTEEQFF.

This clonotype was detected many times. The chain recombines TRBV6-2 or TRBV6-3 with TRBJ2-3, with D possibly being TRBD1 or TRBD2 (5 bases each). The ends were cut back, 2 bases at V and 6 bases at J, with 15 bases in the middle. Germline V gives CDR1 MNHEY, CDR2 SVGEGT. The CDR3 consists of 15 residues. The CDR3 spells CASSYGGWGPDTQYF. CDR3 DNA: TGTGCCAGCAGTTACGGGGGTTGGGGACCGGATACGCAGTATTTT.

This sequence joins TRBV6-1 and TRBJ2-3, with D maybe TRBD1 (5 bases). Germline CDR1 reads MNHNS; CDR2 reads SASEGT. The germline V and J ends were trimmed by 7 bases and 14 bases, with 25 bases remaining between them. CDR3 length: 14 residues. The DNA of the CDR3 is TGTGCCAGCATACAGGACACGAGCACCGAGGAGCTGTATTTT. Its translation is CASIQDTSTEELYF.

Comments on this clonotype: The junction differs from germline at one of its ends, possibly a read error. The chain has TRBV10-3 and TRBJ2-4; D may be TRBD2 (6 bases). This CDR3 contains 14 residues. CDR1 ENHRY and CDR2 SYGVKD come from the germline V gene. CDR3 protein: CGVRRGSAKNNQYF. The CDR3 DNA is TGTGGCGTCAGGAGGGGAAGCGCCAAAAACAATCAGTACTTC.

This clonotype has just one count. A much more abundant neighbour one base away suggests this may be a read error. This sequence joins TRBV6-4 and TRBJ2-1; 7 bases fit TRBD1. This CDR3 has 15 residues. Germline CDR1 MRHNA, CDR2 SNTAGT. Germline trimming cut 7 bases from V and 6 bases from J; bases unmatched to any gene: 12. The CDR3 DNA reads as TGTGCCAGCAACCAGCACTTAGGGACAGTCAATGAGCAGTTCTTC. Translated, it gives CASNQHLGTVNEQFF.

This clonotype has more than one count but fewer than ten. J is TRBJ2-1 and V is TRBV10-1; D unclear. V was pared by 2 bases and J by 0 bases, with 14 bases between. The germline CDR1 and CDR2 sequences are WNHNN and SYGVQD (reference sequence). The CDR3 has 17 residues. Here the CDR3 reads CASSEKEAQNSYNEQFF. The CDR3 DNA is TGCGCCAGCAGTGAGAAGGAAGCTCAAAACTCCTACAATGAGCAGTTCTTC.

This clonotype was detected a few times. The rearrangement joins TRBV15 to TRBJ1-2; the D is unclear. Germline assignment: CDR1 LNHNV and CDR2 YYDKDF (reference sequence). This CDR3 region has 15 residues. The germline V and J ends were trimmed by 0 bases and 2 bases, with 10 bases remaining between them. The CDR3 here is CATSRDEQHNYGYTF. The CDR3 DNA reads TGTGCCACCAGCAGAGATGAACAGCACAACTATGGCTACACCTTC.

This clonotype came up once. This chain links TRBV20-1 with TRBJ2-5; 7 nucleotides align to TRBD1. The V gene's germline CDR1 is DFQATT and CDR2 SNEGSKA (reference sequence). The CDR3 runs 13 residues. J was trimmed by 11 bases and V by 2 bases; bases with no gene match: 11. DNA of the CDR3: TGCAGTGCTAGATCGGGACAGATGGAAGAGCAGTACTTC. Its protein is CSARSGQMEEQYF.